Listed here is a single TCR beta chain. Its antigen is as yet unknown. A read error may explain this, as a much larger clone is one base away. The CDR3 does not end in the conserved phenylalanine or tryptophan, so this is likely a read error. The library came from three nested PCR rounds adapted from ARM-PCR protocols. TCRdb re-derived calls from the multiplex PCR reads in MiXCR, one entry per CDR3 protein. The sample holds approximately 140,000 distinct CDR3 sequences, roughly 66% seen once. No cell sorting was done before RNA was extracted from the tissue. The V gene end was trimmed by 6 bases and the J gene end by 3 bases; junction bases not matched to a gene: 7. This CDR3 contains 14 residues. Germline lookup yields CDR1 MNHNY and CDR2 SVGAGI (reference sequence). These data are taken from a study of tumor and adjacent non-tumor tissue in lung cancer. Study-wide results and limits: Top 100 clones took a larger repertoire share in normal lung.

This clonotype was sampled from a man between 60 and 75 years old with small cell lung cancer. The chain uses TRBV6-6 and TRBJ1-2; 7 nucleotides line up with TRBD1. The specimen sequenced was lung tumor tissue. CDR3 loop: CASSYRGTYYGYTL. The CDR3 nucleotides are TGTGCCAGCAGCTACAGGGGTACTTACTATGGCTACACCCTC.